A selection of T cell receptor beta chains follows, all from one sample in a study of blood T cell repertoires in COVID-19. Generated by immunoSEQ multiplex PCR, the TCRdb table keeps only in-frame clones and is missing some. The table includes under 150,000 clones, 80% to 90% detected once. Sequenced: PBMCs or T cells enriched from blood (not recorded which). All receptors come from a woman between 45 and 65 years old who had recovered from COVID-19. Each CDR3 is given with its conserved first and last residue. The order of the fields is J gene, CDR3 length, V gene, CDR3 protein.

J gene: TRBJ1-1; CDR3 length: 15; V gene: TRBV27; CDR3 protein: CASSSGQGRNTEAFF
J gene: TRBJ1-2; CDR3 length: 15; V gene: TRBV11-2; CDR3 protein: CASSLTAGGVGGYTF
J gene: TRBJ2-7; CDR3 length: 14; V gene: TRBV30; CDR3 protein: CAAKSPDRDNEQYF
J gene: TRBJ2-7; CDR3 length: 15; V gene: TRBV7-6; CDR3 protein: CASSFRGQGVGEQYF
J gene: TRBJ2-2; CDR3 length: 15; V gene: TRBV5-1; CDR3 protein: CASSLASLPTGELFF
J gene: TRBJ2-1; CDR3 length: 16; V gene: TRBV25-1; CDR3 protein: CASSTDWTGSRNEQFF
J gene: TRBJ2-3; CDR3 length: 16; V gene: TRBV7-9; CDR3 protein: CASSTSRAGGPDTQYF
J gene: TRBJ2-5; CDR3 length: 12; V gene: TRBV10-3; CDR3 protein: CASGVSGETQYF
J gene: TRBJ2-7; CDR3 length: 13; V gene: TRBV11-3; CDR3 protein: CASSSPRHLEQYF
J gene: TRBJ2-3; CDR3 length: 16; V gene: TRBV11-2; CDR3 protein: CASSPYGGGSADTQYF
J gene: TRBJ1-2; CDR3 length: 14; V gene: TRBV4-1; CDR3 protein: CASSQDSQGGGYTF
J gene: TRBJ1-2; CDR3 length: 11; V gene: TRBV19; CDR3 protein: CASSIGGLLTF